This is a list of T cell receptor beta chains from one sample in a study of blood T cell repertoires in COVID-19. Assay used: immunoSEQ multiplex PCR; TCRdb lists only in-frame clones, some missing. The sample shows 86,000 or so clones, 91% of them seen only once. Sequenced material: peripheral blood. These receptors were obtained from a woman aged 45-65 years in a cohort sampled during active COVID-19. The CDR3 runs from the conserved cysteine through the conserved F or W. Fields, in order: J gene, V gene, D gene, clone size, CDR3 DNA, CDR3 protein. The D gene is left open where the match is weak. Clone size, where shown, is once, few, many, or a class for clones that have expanded.

j_gene: TRBJ1-2; v_gene: TRBV2; d_gene: NA; abundance: NA; CDR3nt: TGTGCCAGCAGCCGGACAAATGGCTACACCTTC; CDR3aa: CASSRTNGYTF
j_gene: TRBJ1-6; v_gene: TRBV25-1; d_gene: NA; abundance: NA; CDR3nt: TGTGCCAGCAACTCGGGGGGGGCGAGGAATTCACCCCTCCACTTT; CDR3aa: CASNSGGARNSPLHF
j_gene: TRBJ2-7; v_gene: TRBV21-1; d_gene: NA; abundance: NA; CDR3nt: TGTGCCCCGCCCCGGGACAGAACCTACGAGCAGTACTTC; CDR3aa: CAPPRDRTYEQYF
j_gene: TRBJ1-5; v_gene: TRBV24-1; d_gene: NA; abundance: NA; CDR3nt: TGTGCCACCTACCTACCTAACGGACAGTATAGCAATCAGCCCCAGCATTTT; CDR3aa: CATYLPNGQYSNQPQHF
j_gene: TRBJ2-2; v_gene: TRBV7-9; d_gene: NA; abundance: NA; CDR3nt: TGTGCCAGCAGCTTATTGTGGGGGCTCACCGGGGAGCTGTTTTTT; CDR3aa: CASSLLWGLTGELFF
j_gene: TRBJ2-7; v_gene: TRBV6-5; d_gene: TRBD2; abundance: NA; CDR3nt: TGTGCCAGCAGTTCTGGAGCGGGGGGCGTTTACGAGCAGTACTTC; CDR3aa: CASSSGAGGVYEQYF
j_gene: TRBJ1-5; v_gene: TRBV3-1/TRBV3-2; d_gene: NA; abundance: NA; CDR3nt: TGTGCCAGCAGCCAACAGGTTAGCAATCAGCCCCAGCATTTT; CDR3aa: CASSQQVSNQPQHF
j_gene: TRBJ1-3; v_gene: TRBV5-1; d_gene: NA; abundance: NA; CDR3nt: TGCGCCAGCCAGAAGGGAGGGAGCCTCTCTGGAAACACCATATATTTT; CDR3aa: CASQKGGSLSGNTIYF
j_gene: TRBJ1-6; v_gene: TRBV19; d_gene: TRBD1; abundance: few; CDR3nt: TGTGCCAGTGGGCAAACAGGGGGCGAAACACCCCTCCACTTT; CDR3aa: CASGQTGGETPLHF
j_gene: TRBJ2-5; v_gene: TRBV7-2; d_gene: TRBD1; abundance: NA; CDR3nt: TGTGCCAGCAGCCCAGGTGGGACAGGGGAAGAGACCCAGTACTTC; CDR3aa: CASSPGGTGEETQYF
j_gene: TRBJ1-4; v_gene: TRBV6-4; d_gene: TRBD1; abundance: NA; CDR3nt: TGTGCCCCCTATTCCGGGACAGGGGGCGGTGAAAAACTGTTTTTT; CDR3aa: CAPYSGTGGGEKLFF
j_gene: TRBJ1-5; v_gene: TRBV27; d_gene: NA; abundance: NA; CDR3nt: TGTGCCAGCGTCCCCCCACGCGGACTTGTGGGGACCCAGCATTTT; CDR3aa: CASVPPRGLVGTQHF
j_gene: TRBJ2-7; v_gene: TRBV18; d_gene: NA; abundance: once; CDR3nt: TGTGCCAGCTCACCGGGCCCAAAAAGCACCTACGAGCAGTACTTC; CDR3aa: CASSPGPKSTYEQYF
j_gene: TRBJ2-7; v_gene: TRBV5-1; d_gene: NA; abundance: NA; CDR3nt: TGCGCCAGCAGCTTGGACACGTCGGGTGGCTACGAGCAGTACTTC; CDR3aa: CASSLDTSGGYEQYF
j_gene: TRBJ2-1; v_gene: TRBV19; d_gene: TRBD1; abundance: NA; CDR3nt: TGTGCCAGTAGTTCAAAACCAACAGGGGGGAGCTCCTACAATGAGCAGTTCTTC; CDR3aa: CASSSKPTGGSSYNEQFF
j_gene: TRBJ1-2; v_gene: TRBV27; d_gene: NA; abundance: NA; CDR3nt: TGTGCCAGCAGTTTACGGCGGGGCAGTGGCTACACCTTC; CDR3aa: CASSLRRGSGYTF
j_gene: TRBJ2-5; v_gene: TRBV3-1/TRBV3-2; d_gene: NA; abundance: NA; CDR3nt: TGTGCCAGCAGCCAAACAGGGCCAGAGACCCAGTACTTC; CDR3aa: CASSQTGPETQYF
j_gene: TRBJ2-3; v_gene: TRBV9; d_gene: NA; abundance: NA; CDR3nt: TGTGCCAGCAGCGTAGACGGGGCAGATACGCAGTATTTT; CDR3aa: CASSVDGADTQYF
j_gene: TRBJ1-1; v_gene: TRBV11-1; d_gene: NA; abundance: NA; CDR3nt: TGTGCCAGCAGCTTAGTAATCGGACAAGTAACTGAAGCTTTCTTT; CDR3aa: CASSLVIGQVTEAFF
j_gene: TRBJ1-2; v_gene: TRBV2; d_gene: NA; abundance: few; CDR3nt: TGTGCCAGCAGTGAAACGGCAGGGCTTGGCTACACCTTC; CDR3aa: CASSETAGLGYTF
j_gene: TRBJ1-5; v_gene: TRBV5-1; d_gene: NA; abundance: once; CDR3nt: TGCGCCAGCAGCTTCTTTCCGGGGGATCAGCCCCAGCATTTT; CDR3aa: CASSFFPGDQPQHF
j_gene: TRBJ1-5; v_gene: TRBV19; d_gene: TRBD1; abundance: NA; CDR3nt: TGTGCCAGTAGGGTTGGACAGGAGAACAATCAGCCCCAGCATTTT; CDR3aa: CASRVGQENNQPQHF
j_gene: TRBJ2-5; v_gene: TRBV5-1; d_gene: NA; abundance: NA; CDR3nt: TGCGCCAGCAGCTTGGGAGAGATACAAGAGACCCAGTACTTC; CDR3aa: CASSLGEIQETQYF
j_gene: TRBJ2-7; v_gene: TRBV12-3/TRBV12-4; d_gene: TRBD1; abundance: NA; CDR3nt: TGTGCCAGCAGTATGGGACAGGGGCTCGAGCAGTACTTC; CDR3aa: CASSMGQGLEQYF
j_gene: TRBJ2-5; v_gene: TRBV6-2/TRBV6-3; d_gene: NA; abundance: NA; CDR3nt: TGTGCCAGCAGTTACGACAGGGATAGCGGTAACCAAGAGACCCAGTACTTC; CDR3aa: CASSYDRDSGNQETQYF
j_gene: TRBJ2-7; v_gene: TRBV2; d_gene: NA; abundance: few; CDR3nt: TGTGCCTCCAAACAGGGCCCCTACGAGCAGTACTTC; CDR3aa: CASKQGPYEQYF
j_gene: TRBJ1-2; v_gene: TRBV3-1/TRBV3-2; d_gene: NA; abundance: NA; CDR3nt: TGTGCCAGCAGCCCATCTCTCCAGGCTTATGGCTACACCTTC; CDR3aa: CASSPSLQAYGYTF
j_gene: TRBJ2-1; v_gene: TRBV7-2; d_gene: TRBD2; abundance: NA; CDR3nt: TGTGCCAGCAGCTTAGATTCGGGAGGGAGGAATGAGCAGTTCTTC; CDR3aa: CASSLDSGGRNEQFF
j_gene: TRBJ2-7; v_gene: TRBV12-3/TRBV12-4; d_gene: NA; abundance: once; CDR3nt: TGTGCCAGCAGTTTATCTAGGGAGCAGTACTTC; CDR3aa: CASSLSREQYF
j_gene: TRBJ1-4; v_gene: TRBV2; d_gene: NA; abundance: once; CDR3nt: TGTGCCAGCAGTGTCCGAGGATACGGTGAAAAACTGTTTTTT; CDR3aa: CASSVRGYGEKLFF
j_gene: TRBJ2-7; v_gene: TRBV5-1; d_gene: NA; abundance: NA; CDR3nt: TGCGCCAGCAGCTTAGGTCAGACCAGGGGTGGCGAGCAGTACTTC; CDR3aa: CASSLGQTRGGEQYF
j_gene: TRBJ2-5; v_gene: TRBV5-1; d_gene: TRBD1; abundance: NA; CDR3nt: TGCGCCAGCAGCTCCCCCCCGAAACAGGGGATGTACCAAGAGACCCAGTACTTC; CDR3aa: CASSSPPKQGMYQETQYF
j_gene: TRBJ1-3; v_gene: TRBV5-4; d_gene: TRBD1; abundance: NA; CDR3nt: TGTGCCAGCAGCTCAGACAGGGGTTTTGGAAACACCATATATTTT; CDR3aa: CASSSDRGFGNTIYF
j_gene: TRBJ2-2; v_gene: TRBV5-4; d_gene: TRBD1; abundance: NA; CDR3nt: TGTGCCAGCAGTATGGGACAGGGGAGAACCGGGGAGCTGTTTTTT; CDR3aa: CASSMGQGRTGELFF
j_gene: TRBJ2-2; v_gene: TRBV27; d_gene: TRBD1; abundance: NA; CDR3nt: TGTGCCAGCAGTACAGGGGACACGGGGACCGGGGAGCTGTTTTTT; CDR3aa: CASSTGDTGTGELFF
j_gene: TRBJ1-1; v_gene: TRBV5-1; d_gene: TRBD1; abundance: NA; CDR3nt: TGCGCCAGCAGCTTACAGGGGATTACGGGCACTGAAGCTTTCTTT; CDR3aa: CASSLQGITGTEAFF
j_gene: TRBJ2-7; v_gene: TRBV27; d_gene: TRBD2; abundance: NA; CDR3nt: TGTGCCAGCAGTCCCGGCTTAGGCCGGGAGGGCCAGTACGAGCAGTACTTC; CDR3aa: CASSPGLGREGQYEQYF
j_gene: TRBJ2-7; v_gene: TRBV6-5; d_gene: NA; abundance: NA; CDR3nt: TGTGCCAGCACTCCAGGTACAGGGTTTAAAGGGCAGTACTTC; CDR3aa: CASTPGTGFKGQYF
j_gene: TRBJ2-7; v_gene: TRBV6-5; d_gene: NA; abundance: NA; CDR3nt: TGTGCCAGCAGGACAGGCGACGAGCAGTACTTC; CDR3aa: CASRTGDEQYF
j_gene: TRBJ2-7; v_gene: TRBV9; d_gene: NA; abundance: NA; CDR3nt: TGTGCCAGCAGCCCAAGGGGCGGCTTAGTGGACGAGCAGTACTTC; CDR3aa: CASSPRGGLVDEQYF
j_gene: TRBJ2-5; v_gene: TRBV7-3; d_gene: NA; abundance: NA; CDR3nt: TGTGCCAGCAGCTTAACGGGGAGGGGGGCTCCTGTGGAGACCCAGTACTTC; CDR3aa: CASSLTGRGAPVETQYF
j_gene: TRBJ1-1; v_gene: TRBV9; d_gene: NA; abundance: NA; CDR3nt: TGTGCCAGCAGCGTAGTCCCGGGAGGGACTGAAGCTTTCTTT; CDR3aa: CASSVVPGGTEAFF